The clone carrying this T cell receptor beta chain was seen more than once but under ten times. V lost 0 bases and J lost 3; bases outside the gene matches: 2. In germline, CDR1 is SGHRS, CDR2 YFSETQ. The CDR3 is made up of 16 amino acids. The sample is drawn from a study of blood T cell repertoires in COVID-19. Study processing details: Amplifying reference gene primers gave estimates of nucleated cell counts. The data were produced by immunoSEQ multiplex PCR, yet TCRdb's version contains in-frame clones alone and is incomplete. D and trimming come from the DNA, and the V and J calls and clone size come from that table. The table has 290,000 or so clones, just over 90% seen once.

The TCR was taken from a woman aged 30 to 39 with COVID-19, enrolled during active disease. What was sequenced was peripheral blood. The chain is built from TRBV5-1 and TRBJ1-6; the match to TRBD1 covers 8 bases. DNA for the CDR3: TGCGCCAGCAGCTTGGAGGGACAGGACTATAATTCACCCCTCCACTTT. Protein: CASSLEGQDYNSPLHF. The full variable domain, with the rest looked up from reference TRBV5-1 and TRBJ1-6, is KAGVTQTPRYLIKTRGQQVTLSCSPISGHRSVSWYQQTPGQGLQFLFEYFSETQRNKGNFPGRFSGRQFSNSRSEMNVSTLELGDSALYLCASSLEGQDYNSPLHFGNGTRLTVT.